A single TCR beta chain is shown here with its context. Its antigen is not identified. V shed 6 bases, J shed 0 bases, and the junction held 9 bases outside the gene matches. The CDR3 runs 19 residues. The germline V gene has CDR1 SGHTA and CDR2 FQGNSA. This entry belongs to a study of T cell responses to AZD1222 COVID-19 vaccine. Study-wide results and caveats: Only a handful of individuals given AZD1222 were seropositive at baseline. After the peak T cell response, and only then, were repertoires sampled. White British ancestry dominated among donors, who included more females, and clonal diversity was possibly underestimated.

Assay used: immunoSEQ multiplex PCR; TCRdb lists only in-frame clones, some missing. The sample records under 150,000 clones, 90% being singletons. Source: peripheral blood, taken on day 0 of AZD1222 vaccination. This clonotype originated in an adult in good health. This chain links TRBV7-2 with TRBJ2-3; 16 bases map to TRBD2. The CDR3 is CASRKSGTSGRASTDTQYF. Written as DNA, the CDR3 is TGTGCCAGCAGGAAATCCGGGACTAGCGGGAGGGCCAGCACAGATACGCAGTATTTT.